One and the same sample provided the 13 T cell receptor beta chains below, sequenced in a study of regulatory T cells in long-lasting Graves disease. Combining iRepertoire HTBI primers with Arm-PCR of CDR3 regions, the authors built TCR beta libraries. TCRdb re-called the multiplex PCR reads through MiXCR, storing one row per CDR3 protein. The table lists roughly 610,000 distinct CDR3 sequences, 15% to 20% of them singletons, with around 12% in the top ten. Specified time point: newly diagnosed GD, antithyroid drugs for less than 3 months. Construction of the TCR library relied on RNA isolated from PBMCs. These data also featured in a second study, about T cells in Graves' hyperthyroidism and ophthalmopathy.

Sequences were derived from peripheral blood mononuclear cells (PBMCs), sampled at new diagnosis, from a patient treated with antithyroid drugs. The receptors shown here come from a man aged 18 to 30 with Graves disease.

The rearrangement joins TRBV29-1 to TRBJ1-2; D not certain. In germline, CDR1 is SQVTM, CDR2 ANQGSEA. CDR3 size: 12 residues. V shed 5 bases and J shed 2 bases, with 9 bases lying between them. The CDR3 sequence: CSVSDGNYGYTF. CDR3 coding DNA: TGCAGCGTTTCAGACGGAAACTATGGCTACACCTTC.

The chain is built from TRBV12-3 or TRBV12-4 and TRBJ2-7, with 11 bases fitting TRBD1. This CDR3 spans 15 amino acids. V dropped 9 bases and J dropped 2; count of bases not matched to a gene: 9. DNA for the CDR3: TGTGCCAGTGAGCTCGGGACAGGGGGAGCCTACGAGCAGTACTTC. It encodes CASELGTGGAYEQYF.

This chain uses TRBV9 with TRBJ2-7; either TRBD1 or TRBD2 may fit D (5 bases each). The CDR3 spans 15 residues. Trimming pared 4 bases from V and 6 bases from J, leaving 20 bases between. The germline V gene has CDR1 SGDLS and CDR2 YYNGEE. The CDR3 sequence is CASSPSGTETVEQYF. CDR3 nucleotide sequence: TGTGCCAGCAGCCCCTCCGGGACGGAGACAGTCGAGCAGTACTTC.

This clonotype was observed a handful of times. The gene calls are TRBV9 and TRBJ2-7, with TRBD1 matching 10 bases. This CDR3 is built from 16 residues. Germline V gene sequence: CDR1 SGDLS, CDR2 YYNGEE. With 0 bases clipped from V and 4 bases from J, the junction kept 7 bases outside the gene matches. The CDR3 reads CASSVETGGGMYEQYF. CDR3 nucleotide sequence: TGTGCCAGCAGCGTAGAGACAGGGGGCGGCATGTACGAGCAGTACTTC.

There are a few counts of this clonotype. This sequence joins TRBV3-1 and TRBJ1-2; D perhaps matches TRBD1 (6 bases). The CDR3 loop spans 15 amino acids. V dropped 1 base and J dropped 8 bases, with 17 bases sitting between them. Per the germline V gene, CDR1 is LGHDT and CDR2 is YNNKEL (reference sequence). CDR3 amino acids: CASSQGGTLVYGYTF. CDR3 coding DNA: TGTGCCAGCAGCCAAGGGGGGACACTTGTATACGGCTACACCTTC.

This clonotype was detected many times. The V gene is TRBV7-2, the J gene TRBJ1-2; possible D gene TRBD1, 6 bases. Deletions cut 3 bases from V and 5 bases from J, with 7 bases between. There are 12 residues in the CDR3. From germline, CDR1 is SGHTA and CDR2 FQGNSA. DNA for the CDR3: TGTGCCAGCAGCTTTGGACAGTATGGCTACACCTTC. This gives the protein CASSFGQYGYTF. The full variable domain, rest sourced from reference TRBV7-2 and TRBJ1-2, is GAGVSQSPSNKVTEKGKDVELRCDPISGHTALYWYRQSLGQGLEFLIYFQGNSAPDKSGLPSDRFSAERTGGSVSTLTIQRTQQEDSAVYLCASSFGQYGYTFGSGTRLTVV.

The chain has TRBV5-6 and TRBJ1-2; TRBD1 matches 7 bases. The CDR3 spans 17 residues. The germline gives CDR1 SGHDT, CDR2 YYEEEE. The trim removed 0 bases at V and 4 bases at J, leaving 12 bases unmatched. The chain's CDR3 is CASSLVGTTTGSYGYTF. In nucleotides, the CDR3 is TGTGCCAGCAGCTTGGTTGGAACAACGACAGGGAGCTATGGCTACACCTTC. Using reference TRBV5-6 and TRBJ1-2 for the parts outside the CDR3, the full variable domain is DAGVTQSPTHLIKTRGQQVTLRCSPKSGHDTVSWYQQALGQGPQFIFQYYEEEERQRGNFPDRFSGHQFPNYSSELNVNALLLGDSALYLCASSLVGTTTGSYGYTFGSGTRLTVV.

To note about this clonotype: Mismatch with germline at one junction end may stem from a read error. This chain connects TRBV20-1 to TRBJ2-7, with 8 bases aligning to TRBD1. Looked up from germline, CDR1 is DFQATT and CDR2 is SNEGSKA (reference sequence). This CDR3 is built from 13 residues. The DNA for the CDR3 is TGCGGTGCTCGGACAGGGACCTCCTACGAGCAGTACTTC. Amino acids: CGARTGTSYEQYF.

The table lists this clonotype with many counts. The chain joins TRBV27 to TRBJ1-4, with D unclear. The CDR3 consists of 13 residues. The V end lost 3 bases, the J end lost 6 bases, and 8 bases lay between the germline ends. Germline CDR1 is MNHEY and CDR2 is SMNVEV (reference sequence). CDR3 DNA sequence: TGTGCCAGCAGTTTGACGGTTTATGAAAAACTGTTTTTT. Its protein is CASSLTVYEKLFF.

This clonotype showed up just a few times. The chain carries TRBV20-1 and TRBJ2-1; 14 bases are shared with TRBD2. Germline trimming cut 5 bases from V and 8 bases from J; bases unmatched to any gene: 5. There are 14 residues in the CDR3. Germline V gene data show CDR1 as DFQATT and CDR2 as SNEGSKA (reference sequence). In nucleotides, the CDR3 is TGCAGTGCTGGGACTAGCGGGAGTATCCATGAGCAGTTCTTC. Translated: CSAGTSGSIHEQFF.

This clonotype was detected a few times. This chain uses TRBV24-1 with TRBJ2-1; a weak D match, TRBD1 (5 bases). Germline-derived CDR1 and CDR2 are KGHDR and SFDVKD. The germline V and J ends were trimmed by 2 bases and 2 bases, with 12 bases remaining between them. The CDR3 runs 16 residues. The CDR3 region is CATSDSRTSPYNEQFF. The CDR3 DNA follows: TGTGCCACCAGTGATTCAAGGACAAGTCCCTACAATGAGCAGTTCTTC.

This clonotype was seen ten or more times. V and J are TRBV2 and TRBJ2-5; D is unresolved. Germline values: CDR1 SNHLY, CDR2 FYNNEI. The CDR3 length is 13 residues. Trimming pared 7 bases from V and 3 bases from J, leaving 12 bases between. The CDR3 DNA sequence: TGTGCCAGCAAGGGCGACTCGAAAGAGACCCAGTACTTC. Its translation is CASKGDSKETQYF.

V gene TRBV9 combines with J gene TRBJ2-1, with D possibly being TRBD1 or TRBD2 (6 bases each). This CDR3 has 15 residues. Germline V gene data show CDR1 as SGDLS and CDR2 as YYNGEE. Trimming removed 0 bases at V and 7 bases at J, with 14 bases between. In DNA, the CDR3 is TGTGCCAGCAGCGTAGATGGGGGGCTCTATAATGAGCAGTTCTTC. Its protein product is CASSVDGGLYNEQFF. Together with reference TRBV9 and TRBJ2-1, the CDR3 gives the full variable domain: DSGVTQTPKHLITATGQRVTLRCSPRSGDLSVYWYQQSLDQGLQFLIQYYNGEERAKGNILERFSAQQFPDLHSELNLSSLELGDSALYFCASSVDGGLYNEQFFGPGTRLTVL.